The next 24 T cell receptor beta chains were all read from a single sample in a study of blood T cell repertoires in COVID-19. Profiled with immunoSEQ multiplex PCR; TCRdb holds only in-frame clones, not every one. The sample yields a few hundred thousand clones, roughly 89% seen once. The sample was PBMCs or T cells enriched from blood (not recorded which). These receptors all come from a man aged 25 to 45 who had been exposed to COVID-19.

This clone was seen once. V gene TRBV7-2 combines with J gene TRBJ1-3; D gene unclear. The CDR3 sequence is 13 residues long. With 4 bases removed from V and 10 bases from J, the gap between germline ends came to 14 bases. The germline CDR1 and CDR2 sequences are SGHTA and FQGNSA. In DNA form, the CDR3 reads TGTGCCAGCAGCTCCATAGTCCGGGAAACCATATATTTT. Its translation: CASSSIVRETIYF. Full variable domain (missing parts from reference TRBV7-2 and TRBJ1-3): GAGVSQSPSNKVTEKGKDVELRCDPISGHTALYWYRQSLGQGLEFLIYFQGNSAPDKSGLPSDRFSAERTGGSVSTLTIQRTQQEDSAVYLCASSSIVRETIYFGEGSWLTVV.

The chain recombines TRBV20-1 with TRBJ2-7; TRBD1 matches at 7 bases. The CDR3 consists of 11 residues. The trim removed 6 bases at V and 2 bases at J, leaving 1 base unmatched. Germline V gives CDR1 DFQATT, CDR2 SNEGSKA (reference sequence). The CDR3 sequence: CSAGTAYEQYF. For the CDR3, the DNA is TGCAGTGCGGGGACAGCCTACGAGCAGTACTTC.

The gene calls are TRBV5-1 and TRBJ2-2; 9 positions match TRBD1. This CDR3 has 15 amino acids. Germline-derived CDR1 and CDR2 are SGHRS and YFSETQ. With V trimmed by 4 bases and J by 5 bases, 6 bases remained unmatched. DNA of the CDR3: TGCGCCAGCAGCCTGGACAGGGGTGGGACCGGGGAGCTGTTTTTT. Its translation: CASSLDRGGTGELFF.

The rearrangement joins TRBV4-1 to TRBJ1-3, with 8 bases fitting TRBD1. Germline loops: CDR1 MGHRA, CDR2 YSYEKL. J was trimmed by 6 bases and V by 2 bases; bases with no gene match: 3. The CDR3 totals 14 residues. CDR3 loop: CASSQTGGKNTIYF. DNA of the CDR3: TGCGCCAGCAGCCAAACAGGGGGGAAAAACACCATATATTTT.

V gene TRBV3-1 (or the pseudogene TRBV3-2) combines with J gene TRBJ2-5; TRBD1 aligns across 7 bases. Germline lookup yields CDR1 LGHDT and CDR2 YNNKEL (reference sequence). V lost 2 bases and J lost 4; bases outside the gene matches: 4. This CDR3 has 14 residues. The CDR3 reads CASSQRGQSETQYF. The CDR3 nucleotides read TGTGCCAGCAGCCAAAGGGGACAGTCAGAGACCCAGTACTTC.

The chain has TRBV5-1 and TRBJ1-4; maybe TRBD1 (5 bases). Germline V gene lookup returns CDR1 SGHRS and CDR2 YFSETQ. V lost 4 bases to trimming and J lost 7 bases, with 11 bases between them. The CDR3 consists of 13 residues. The CDR3 sequence: CASSRGVGEKLFF. The CDR3 coding sequence is TGCGCCAGCAGCAGGGGTGTCGGTGAAAAACTGTTTTTT.

This chain links TRBV4-3 with TRBJ1-1, with D perhaps matching TRBD1 (5 bases). Trimming pared 1 base from V and 4 bases from J, leaving 10 bases between. This CDR3 contains 14 residues. The germline gives CDR1 LGHNA, CDR2 YSLEER. The CDR3 here is CASSQGGRGTEAFF. The CDR3, as DNA: TGCGCCAGCAGCCAAGGAGGGAGGGGCACTGAAGCTTTCTTT.

The chain joins TRBV4-1 to TRBJ2-2, with 11 positions matching TRBD2. Trimming at V came to 4 bases and at J to 3 bases, leaving 16 bases not matched to a gene. Germline CDR1 is MGHRA and CDR2 is YSYEKL. This CDR3 is built from 20 residues. The CDR3 region is CASSLSRLAGPRGDTGELFF. CDR3 sequence (DNA): TGCGCCAGCAGCCTCTCTAGACTAGCGGGGCCCCGGGGAGACACCGGGGAGCTGTTTTTT.

The rearrangement links TRBV5-4 to TRBJ1-4, with 9 bases lining up with TRBD1. Losses at the gene ends were 4 bases for V and 0 bases for J; bases not matched to a gene: 10. Germline CDR1 and CDR2: SGHNT and YYREEE (reference sequence). CDR3 length: 18 residues. The CDR3, as DNA: TGTGCCAGCAGCCATTGGAACAGGGGGCTTGCAACTAATGAAAAACTGTTTTTT. Protein sequence: CASSHWNRGLATNEKLFF.

The chain employs TRBV4-3 and TRBJ2-3; TRBD2 is a possible D gene (7 bases). CDR1 is LGHNA, CDR2 YSLEER, per germline. Trimming left V 0 bases short and J 2 bases short, with 12 bases between. CDR3 length equals 16 residues. CDR3 nucleotides: TGCGCCAGCAGCCAAGATTTCGGGGGGCCCACAGATACGCAGTATTTT. This gives the protein CASSQDFGGPTDTQYF.

The V and J genes are TRBV5-4 and TRBJ2-7; the match to TRBD1 covers 8 bases. CDR3 length: 15 residues. Losses at the gene ends were 3 bases for V and 0 bases for J; bases not matched to a gene: 5. From germline, CDR1 is SGHNT and CDR2 YYREEE (reference sequence). CDR3 DNA: TGTGCCAGCAGCTCTCCGGGACAGGCCTCCTACGAGCAGTACTTC. Encoded protein: CASSSPGQASYEQYF.

The genes are TRBV10-2 and TRBJ2-7; 9 bases are a match to TRBD2. Germline lookup yields CDR1 WSHSY and CDR2 SAAADI. J was trimmed by 0 bases and V by 2 bases; bases with no gene match: 11. The length of the CDR3 is 18 residues. CDR3 coding DNA: TGCGCCAGCAGTGAGGTAACTAGCGGGTTTATTAGCTCCTACGAGCAGTACTTC. It encodes CASSEVTSGFISSYEQYF.

The chain joins TRBV5-1 to TRBJ1-3; a possible D gene is TRBD1 (6 bases). V lost 3 bases and J lost 0, with 16 bases in between. CDR1 is SGHRS and CDR2 is YFSETQ in the germline V gene. The CDR3 has 17 residues. The CDR3 DNA is TGCGCCAGCAGCTCAGACCCACAGGGTGACTCTGGAAACACCATATATTTT. Protein sequence: CASSSDPQGDSGNTIYF.

The chain joins TRBV2 to TRBJ2-3; D not certain. The CDR3 length is 12 residues. V lost 8 bases and J 2 bases, leaving 8 bases between the germline ends. The germline CDR1 and CDR2 sequences are SNHLY and FYNNEI. Here the CDR3 reads CASAPDTDTQYF. The CDR3 bases are TGTGCCAGCGCTCCAGACACAGATACGCAGTATTTT.

The V gene is TRBV7-9, the J gene TRBJ2-1, with 10 bases that match TRBD1. Per the germline V gene, CDR1 is SEHNR and CDR2 is FQNEAQ (reference sequence). The junction had 5 bases not matched to a gene; V was cut back by 5 bases and J by 1 base. The CDR3 is 16 amino acids. The DNA for the CDR3 is TGTGCCAGCAGCGGGCCGGGACAGGGGTCCTACAATGAGCAGTTCTTC. Translation gives CASSGPGQGSYNEQFF.

The gene calls are TRBV7-8 and TRBJ1-2, with 7 positions matching TRBD1. Germline lookup yields CDR1 SGHVS and CDR2 FQNEAQ. V was pared by 3 bases and J by 8 bases, with 9 bases of the junction left unmatched. The CDR3 covers 14 residues. CDR3 sequence reads: CASSLGTASAGYTF. The DNA of the CDR3 is TGTGCCAGCAGCTTGGGGACAGCGTCAGCGGGCTACACCTTC.

This chain connects TRBV2 to TRBJ2-7, with 9 bases that match TRBD2. V lost 7 bases and J lost 0; bases outside the gene matches: 7. Germline V gene data show CDR1 as SNHLY and CDR2 as FYNNEI. This CDR3 is built from 15 residues. The CDR3: CASIERSGGSYEQYF. Here the CDR3 DNA reads TGTGCCAGCATCGAACGTAGCGGGGGCTCCTACGAGCAGTACTTC.

The V call is TRBV19, the J call TRBJ2-7; 9 bases line up with TRBD2. With V trimmed by 3 bases and J by 5 bases, 5 bases remained unmatched. Looked up from germline, CDR1 is LNHDA and CDR2 is SQIVND (reference sequence). The CDR3 runs 14 residues. CDR3 sequence reads: CASSMRGGVDEQYF. CDR3 sequence (DNA): TGTGCCAGTAGTATGCGGGGGGGAGTCGACGAGCAGTACTTC.

V gene TRBV5-1 combines with J gene TRBJ1-2; 9 bases match TRBD1. There are 14 residues in the CDR3. Looked up from germline, CDR1 is SGHRS and CDR2 is YFSETQ. V gave up 1 base and J gave up 6 bases; unmatched junction bases: 4. CDR3 in amino acids: CASSLRQGDDGYTF. The CDR3 bases are TGCGCCAGCAGCTTGAGACAGGGGGATGATGGCTACACCTTC.

The rearrangement joins TRBV15 to TRBJ1-3; no reliable D call. There are 13 residues in the CDR3. Germline V gene sequence: CDR1 LNHNV, CDR2 YYDKDF (reference sequence). The V and J ends lost 3 bases and 0 bases respectively, with 3 bases between them. CDR3 nucleotide sequence: TGTGCCACCAGCAGCAGCTCTGGAAACACCATATATTTT. Amino acids: CATSSSSGNTIYF.

This chain joins TRBV15 and TRBJ2-5; D is perhaps TRBD2 (5 bases). The CDR3 has 15 amino acids. Germline CDR1 is LNHNV and CDR2 is YYDKDF (reference sequence). Trimming shortened V by 0 bases and J by 3 bases, and 11 bases separated the two germline ends. The CDR3 loop reads CATSRESLAKETQYF. The CDR3 DNA reads TGTGCCACCAGCAGAGAAAGTCTAGCAAAAGAGACCCAGTACTTC.

The chain combines TRBV19 with TRBJ2-2, with TRBD2 matching 7 bases. V lost 3 bases to trimming and J lost 7 bases; unmatched junction nucleotides: 11. The germline V gene has CDR1 LNHDA and CDR2 SQIVND (reference sequence). CDR3 length: 16 residues. Written as DNA, the CDR3 is TGTGCCAGTAGTATCCTTAGCGGGTTCTTGGGCGGGGAGCTGTTTTTT. This encodes CASSILSGFLGGELFF.

V usage is TRBV5-1 and J usage is TRBJ2-3; no reliable D call. This CDR3 contains 13 residues. The ends were cut back, 2 bases at V and 2 bases at J, with 6 bases in the middle. Germline loops: CDR1 SGHRS, CDR2 YFSETQ. The chain's CDR3 is CASSLLPTDTQYF. CDR3 bases: TGCGCCAGCAGCTTACTCCCCACAGATACGCAGTATTTT.

J is TRBJ2-5 and V is TRBV6-5, with TRBD1 identical over 9 bases. This CDR3 is built from 13 residues. V was pared by 11 bases and J by 2 bases, with 6 bases of the junction left unmatched. From germline, CDR1 is MNHEY and CDR2 SVGAGI. The CDR3 protein is CAVRDRVQETQYF. The CDR3 DNA reads TGTGCCGTCCGGGACAGGGTTCAAGAGACCCAGTACTTC.